The 14 T cell receptor beta chains reported below all come from one sample, sequenced in a study of cytomegalovirus exposure and HLA in healthy donors. Use of 60 Vbeta and 13 Jbeta primers characterized the PCR. Sequencing used immunoSEQ multiplex PCR; TCRdb keeps in-frame clones, though not all of them. This sample has about 160,000 clones, with just over 75% found just once. Sequencing was done on a sample of PBMCs. All receptors derive from a man aged 40-49 years in good health and CMV-seronegative.

The chain has TRBV4-1 and TRBJ1-2; perhaps TRBD1 as D (6 bases). The ends were cut back, 0 bases at V and 4 bases at J, with 9 bases in the middle. Germline V gives CDR1 MGHRA, CDR2 YSYEKL. The CDR3 contains 14 residues. In DNA, the CDR3 is TGCGCCAGCAGCCAAGAACAGGGTCCCTATGGCTACACCTTC. Protein: CASSQEQGPYGYTF.

This clone came up a few times. The V gene is TRBV7-3, the J gene TRBJ2-1; 9 bases fit TRBD2. J was trimmed by 7 bases and V by 0 bases; bases with no gene match: 4. Germline assignment: CDR1 SGHTA and CDR2 FQGTGA. The CDR3 runs to 15 residues. The CDR3 bases are TGTGCCAGCAGCTTAACCAGCGGGAGGCAAAATGAGCAGTTCTTC. Amino acids: CASSLTSGRQNEQFF.

In its sample, this clone was seen a few times. The J gene is TRBJ1-2, the V gene TRBV18; 8 nucleotides agree with TRBD1. Germline V lookup: CDR1 KGHSH, CDR2 LQKENI. This CDR3 has 15 amino acids. V dropped 2 bases and J dropped 4; count of bases not matched to a gene: 6. Written as DNA, the CDR3 is TGTGCCAGCTCACCAGGGGCAGGGGGCGTCTATGGCTACACCTTC. This translates into CASSPGAGGVYGYTF.

This chain links TRBV25-1 with TRBJ2-3; D remains unclear. Germline CDR1 is MGHDK and CDR2 is SYGVNS. V lost 4 bases and J lost 5, with 4 bases in between. The CDR3 has 11 amino acids. The CDR3 protein is CASSGVDTQYF. The CDR3 nucleotides are TGTGCCAGCAGTGGCGTAGATACGCAGTATTTT.

The gene calls are TRBV6-4 and TRBJ2-7, with 13 bases lining up with TRBD2. The CDR3 extends over 16 amino acids. V lost 2 bases, J lost 4 bases, and 5 bases stayed unmatched. Germline V CDR1 and CDR2: MRHNA, SNTAGT. CDR3 bases: TGTGCCAGCAGTGACAAGGGGACTAGCGGGACTTACGAGCAGTACGTC. Translation: CASSDKGTSGTYEQYV.

The rearrangement joins TRBV2 to TRBJ1-1; 12 bases are shared with TRBD1. With V trimmed by 5 bases and J by 6 bases, 10 bases remained unmatched. This CDR3 is 16 amino acids long. Germline CDR1 SNHLY, CDR2 FYNNEI. CDR3 coding DNA: TGTGCCAGCAGTCCCCCCCCCGGGACAGGGGGCCCTGAAGCTTTCTTT. This codes for CASSPPPGTGGPEAFF.

The chain has TRBV7-9 and TRBJ2-2; a possible D gene is TRBD2 (5 bases). The germline gives CDR1 SEHNR, CDR2 FQNEAQ (reference sequence). V lost 5 bases, J lost 7 bases, and 14 bases lay in between. This CDR3 is built from 14 residues. In nucleotides, the CDR3 is TGTGCCAGCAGCGCTCTGACGGCGGGCGGGGAGCTGTTTTTT. Translating gives CASSALTAGGELFF.

This chain uses TRBV7-9 with TRBJ2-1; 8 nucleotides line up with TRBD1. Germline lookup yields CDR1 SEHNR and CDR2 FQNEAQ (reference sequence). V was clipped by 5 bases and J by 6 bases; unmatched bases: 6. The CDR3 is made up of 14 amino acids. This CDR3 is CASSGTGVTNEQFF. In nucleotides, the CDR3 is TGTGCCAGCAGCGGGACAGGAGTAACCAATGAGCAGTTCTTC.

This clone has just one count. The genes are TRBV2 and TRBJ2-7, with TRBD1 matching 10 bases. With V trimmed by 6 bases and J by 6 bases, 5 bases remained unmatched. The CDR3 loop spans 13 amino acids. CDR1 is SNHLY, CDR2 FYNNEI, per germline. The CDR3 region is CASSGQGVVEQYF. The CDR3 bases are TGTGCCAGCAGCGGACAGGGGGTTGTCGAGCAGTACTTC.

This sequence joins TRBV5-1 and TRBJ1-2, with 7 nucleotides matching TRBD1. The V gene end was trimmed by 0 bases and the J gene end by 3 bases; junction bases not matched to a gene: 5. The CDR3 length is 15 residues. The V gene's germline CDR1 is SGHRS and CDR2 YFSETQ. The CDR3 region is CASSLVGTDYYGYTF. CDR3 bases: TGCGCCAGCAGCTTGGTTGGGACAGACTACTATGGCTACACCTTC.

This clone was seen more than once but under ten times. The rearrangement uses TRBV10-1 and TRBJ2-7; maybe TRBD1 (6 bases). V shed 3 bases and J shed 1 base, with 10 bases lying between them. This CDR3 has 14 amino acids. Germline CDR1 WNHNN, CDR2 SYGVQD (reference sequence). Here the CDR3 DNA reads TGCGCCAGCAGTGACAGGGGTTCTTCCTACGAGCAGTACTTC. Residues: CASSDRGSSYEQYF.

This clone came up once. A read error may account for a junction end that differs from germline. V and J are TRBV7-9 and TRBJ2-1, with TRBD1 identical over 7 bases. Germline values: CDR1 SEHNR, CDR2 FQNEAQ (reference sequence). This CDR3 has 15 amino acids. The CDR3 region has the DNA TGTTCCAGCAGCGAGAGGGGGCTAGAGAGCAATGAGCAGTTCTTC. Residues: CSSSERGLESNEQFF. The variable domain in full, with the rest retrieved from reference TRBV7-9 and TRBJ2-1, is DTGVSQNPRHKITKRGQNVTFRCDPISEHNRLYWYRQTLGQGPEFLTYFQNEAQLEKSRLLSDRFSAERPKGSFSTLEIQRTEQGDSAMYLCSSSERGLESNEQFFGPGTRLTVL.

Notes on this clone: The same CDR3 also results from other DNA sequences found in this sample. The rearrangement uses TRBV27 and TRBJ2-1; a possible D gene is TRBD2 (6 bases). Deletions cut 5 bases from V and 5 bases from J, with 13 bases between. This CDR3 is 14 amino acids long. CDR1 and CDR2 from the germline V gene are MNHEY and SMNVEV (reference sequence). This CDR3 reads CASSPGLTDNEQFF. DNA of the CDR3: TGTGCCAGCAGTCCGGGACTGACCGACAATGAGCAGTTCTTC.

V and J are TRBV30 and TRBJ2-7, with TRBD1 identical over 11 bases. Germline V gives CDR1 GTSNPN, CDR2 SVGIG (reference sequence). The length of the CDR3 is 14 residues. J gave up 5 bases and V 2 bases, and 5 bases lay outside the gene matches. CDR3 sequence reads: CAWSLGQGADEQYV. As DNA, the CDR3 is TGTGCCTGGAGTTTAGGACAGGGGGCGGACGAGCAGTACGTC.